Listed here are 11 T cell receptor beta chains from one sample, sequenced in a study of blood T cell repertoires in COVID-19. TCRdb's table, derived via immunoSEQ multiplex PCR, lists solely in-frame clones and lacks some. The sample yields approximately 300,000 clones, roughly 89% seen once. Sequenced input: PBMCs or T cells enriched from blood (not recorded which). The receptor source for this set is a woman aged 18-29 years with acute COVID-19.

The chain has TRBV24-1 and TRBJ2-2, with 12 bases fitting TRBD2. CDR3 length equals 14 residues. J gave up 7 bases and V 10 bases, and 6 bases lay outside the gene matches. CDR1 is KGHDR and CDR2 is SFDVKD in the germline V gene. CDR3 DNA: TGTGCCACTCTAGCGGGAGGGCGAGGCGGGGAGCTGTTTTTT. Protein product: CATLAGGRGGELFF.

V and J are TRBV4-1 and TRBJ1-1; D not resolved. Between the trimmed V and J ends, which lost 0 bases and 8 bases, there was a span of 16 bases. This CDR3 has 15 residues. Germline V gives CDR1 MGHRA, CDR2 YSYEKL. DNA for the CDR3: TGCGCCAGCAGCCAAGACGGGGTATCGGTGACAGAAGCTTTCTTT. Protein product: CASSQDGVSVTEAFF.

This chain uses TRBV11-3 with TRBJ1-1, with D possibly matching TRBD1 (5 bases). Trimming removed 1 base from V and 3 bases from J, with 6 bases in between. CDR1 SGHNT and CDR2 YENEEA come from the germline V gene. CDR3 size: 13 residues. The CDR3 DNA is TGTGCCAGCAGCTTAGGGGGGGACACTGAAGCTTTCTTT. It yields the protein CASSLGGDTEAFF.

As to this clone: An end of the junction differs from the germline gene, which may be a read error. The V gene is TRBV14, the J gene TRBJ2-5, with 9 bases fitting TRBD1. The germline V gene encodes CDR1 SGHDN and CDR2 FVKESK. This CDR3 is built from 16 residues. The CDR3 sequence is CASSEDTGTGKETQYF. The CDR3 bases are TGTGCCAGCAGCGAAGACACCGGGACAGGGAAGGAGACCCAGTACTTC.

The rearrangement joins TRBV24-1 to TRBJ1-1; TRBD1 matches at 7 bases. The junction had 2 bases not matched to a gene; V was cut back by 5 bases and J by 3 bases. Per the germline V gene, CDR1 is KGHDR and CDR2 is SFDVKD. CDR3 length: 13 residues. The CDR3 protein is CATSVGQYTEAFF. CDR3 DNA: TGTGCCACCAGTGTGGGACAGTACACTGAAGCTTTCTTT.

This sequence joins TRBV6-5 and TRBJ1-6; weak D call: TRBD1 (5 bases). V gave up 0 bases and J gave up 5 bases, with 11 bases separating them. Germline V gene data show CDR1 as MNHEY and CDR2 as SVGAGI. The CDR3 runs 16 residues. DNA of the CDR3: TGTGCCAGCAGTTACTCAGGGGCCCTCGATAATTCACCCCTCCACTTT. As protein: CASSYSGALDNSPLHF.

The chain recombines TRBV30 with TRBJ1-1; no reliable D call. CDR3 length: 13 amino acids. From germline, CDR1 is GTSNPN and CDR2 SVGIG (reference sequence). With 2 bases removed from V and 0 bases from J, the gap between germline ends came to 7 bases. CDR3 bases: TGTGCCTGGAGTAAAGCAATGAACACTGAAGCTTTCTTT. It is translated as CAWSKAMNTEAFF.

The chain links TRBV28 to TRBJ1-2; D possibly corresponds to TRBD1 (5 bases). Trimming left V 2 bases short and J 6 bases short, with 19 bases between. Germline lookup yields CDR1 MDHEN and CDR2 SYDVKM. This CDR3 has 16 amino acids. In nucleotides, the CDR3 is TGTGCCAGCAGTTTAGGATCGTCGTCGGAGGGGAATGGCTACACCTTC. It encodes CASSLGSSSEGNGYTF.

V and J are TRBV27 and TRBJ1-5; maybe TRBD1 (5 bases). Germline V lookup: CDR1 MNHEY, CDR2 SMNVEV (reference sequence). This CDR3 region has 14 residues. V was cut by 4 bases and J by 6 bases, with 13 bases left in between. The CDR3 here is CASSWDYSGQPQHF. CDR3 nucleotide sequence: TGTGCCAGCAGTTGGGACTATTCAGGTCAGCCCCAGCATTTT.

This chain joins TRBV11-3 and TRBJ2-1; 8 bases align to TRBD2. The CDR3 spans 17 residues. CDR1 is SGHNT, CDR2 YENEEA, per germline. Trimming removed 0 bases from V and 7 bases from J; junction bases left unmatched: 11. CDR3 loop: CASSLDPVERESNEQFF. The CDR3 DNA sequence: TGTGCCAGCAGCTTAGATCCGGTGGAGCGGGAGTCTAATGAGCAGTTCTTC.

A single count supports this clone. The chain has TRBV14 and TRBJ1-6, with a weak D call TRBD1 (6 bases). The CDR3 has 20 amino acids. Germline V gene data show CDR1 as SGHDN and CDR2 as FVKESK. The ends were cut back, 4 bases at V and 5 bases at J, with 27 bases in the middle. CDR3 DNA: TGTGCCAGCAGCCCGGAAGATGGATGGGGGGGCCCTAATGATAATTCACCCCTCCACTTT. Its protein is CASSPEDGWGGPNDNSPLHF.